This passage covers 17 T cell receptor beta chains from one sample sequenced in a study of cytomegalovirus exposure and HLA in healthy donors. Use of 60 Vbeta and 13 Jbeta primers characterized the PCR. Clones were read by immunoSEQ multiplex PCR, and TCRdb kept only the in-frame ones, dropping some. The table shows about 200,000 clones, with approximately 80% occurring only once. The specimen sequenced was PBMCs. The receptors come from a man aged 25 to 40 in good health and CMV-seronegative.

The chain combines TRBV7-2 with TRBJ2-1; D might be TRBD2 (6 bases). This CDR3 contains 13 residues. The germline V gene has CDR1 SGHTA and CDR2 FQGNSA. V was cut by 4 bases and J by 9 bases, with 13 bases left in between. CDR3: CASSSWGDGEQFF. The CDR3 DNA reads TGTGCCAGCAGCTCATGGGGGGACGGTGAGCAGTTCTTC.

The V call is TRBV5-4, the J call TRBJ2-7; 11 bases match TRBD1. The trim removed 4 bases at V and 9 bases at J, leaving 9 bases unmatched. The CDR3 is 14 residues long. Germline V gene lookup returns CDR1 SGHNT and CDR2 YYREEE (reference sequence). This CDR3 reads CASSGIGQGAGQYF. In DNA, the CDR3 is TGTGCCAGCAGCGGGATCGGACAGGGGGCGGGGCAGTACTTC.

The chain uses TRBV6-4 and TRBJ2-5; D may be TRBD1 (5 bases). V was cut by 8 bases and J by 0 bases, with 13 bases left in between. Germline V gene data show CDR1 as MRHNA and CDR2 as SNTAGT. The CDR3 has 14 amino acids. This CDR3 reads CASPPRAHQETQYF. In DNA, the CDR3 is TGTGCCAGCCCTCCCAGGGCGCACCAAGAGACCCAGTACTTC.

The genes are TRBV2 and TRBJ1-1, with D possibly being TRBD1 (6 bases). Germline assignment: CDR1 SNHLY and CDR2 FYNNEI. CDR3 length equals 16 residues. Trimming shortened V by 6 bases and J by 0 bases, and 17 bases separated the two germline ends. CDR3 bases: TGTGCCAGCAGGGGGACACAGGGTAGACTGAACACTGAAGCTTTCTTT. Translated, it gives CASRGTQGRLNTEAFF.

This clone was seen only a few times. The V and J genes are TRBV7-8 and TRBJ1-1; 8 bases agree with TRBD1. This CDR3 has 15 amino acids. V lost 4 bases and J lost 4; bases outside the gene matches: 8. The germline V gene has CDR1 SGHVS and CDR2 FQNEAQ. The CDR3 DNA follows: TGTGCCAGCAGCTCGATACAGGGGGTAGGCACTGAAGCTTTCTTT. Translating it yields CASSSIQGVGTEAFF.

The rearrangement joins TRBV7-3 to TRBJ2-2; D remains unclear. Trimming took off 2 bases at V and 0 bases at J, with 13 bases between the two ends. The CDR3 has 17 residues. From germline, CDR1 is SGHTA and CDR2 FQGTGA. In DNA form, the CDR3 reads TGTGCCAGCAGCTTAGGTTCGGCAGCGTCGAACACCGGGGAGCTGTTTTTT. Its translation: CASSLGSAASNTGELFF.

The genes are TRBV7-3 and TRBJ1-1; D may be TRBD1 (5 bases). Trimming pared 5 bases from V and 2 bases from J, leaving 12 bases between. Germline CDR1 and CDR2: SGHTA and FQGTGA. The CDR3 runs 14 residues. CDR3 DNA: TGTGCCAGCAGCCGGGAGGGACCCAACACTGAAGCTTTCTTT. Its translation is CASSREGPNTEAFF.

As regards this clone: The junction does not match germline at one end; this may be a read error. The chain links TRBV6-9 to TRBJ2-6, with D possibly being TRBD1 (5 bases). This CDR3 comprises 17 residues. Looked up from germline, CDR1 is MNHGY and CDR2 is SVAAGI. Written as DNA, the CDR3 is TGTGCCAGCAGTTTCCACTACACGGTGGCTGGGGCCAGCGTCCTGACTTTC. Its translation: CASSFHYTVAGASVLTF.

This sequence joins TRBV2 and TRBJ2-7; 9 positions agree with TRBD2. Germline CDR1 is SNHLY and CDR2 is FYNNEI. This CDR3 is 14 amino acids long. J lost 2 bases, V lost 8 bases, and 7 bases had no gene match. The CDR3: CASFLAGMTYEQYF. The CDR3 region has the DNA TGTGCCAGCTTCCTAGCGGGGATGACCTACGAGCAGTACTTC.

This clone has more than one count but fewer than ten. This rearrangement joins TRBV6-5 to TRBJ1-2, with 11 bases identical to TRBD1. Germline CDR1 is MNHEY and CDR2 is SVGAGI. There are 15 residues in the CDR3. The V segment lost 5 bases and the J segment 0 bases; nucleotides outside the gene matches: 2. The CDR3 sequence is CASSMDRGPNYGYTF. Written as DNA, the CDR3 is TGTGCCAGCAGTATGGACAGGGGGCCTAACTATGGCTACACCTTC.

The CDR3 nucleotides read TGTGCCAGCAGGGACAGGGTAGTATGGGACACCATATATTTT. Translation: CASRDRVVWDTIYF. V and J are TRBV6-1 and TRBJ1-3; 8 bases agree with TRBD1. The CDR3 length is 14 residues. V was clipped by 6 bases and J by 8 bases; unmatched bases: 9. Germline values: CDR1 MNHNS, CDR2 SASEGT.

The chain employs TRBV25-1 and TRBJ2-7; TRBD1 matches at 7 bases. With 3 bases clipped from V and 3 bases from J, the junction kept 8 bases outside the gene matches. There are 15 residues in the CDR3. The germline gives CDR1 MGHDK, CDR2 SYGVNS. Here the CDR3 reads CASSDGGQFIYEQYF. In nucleotides, the CDR3 is TGTGCCAGCAGTGATGGGGGACAGTTTATCTACGAGCAGTACTTC.

This chain's CDR3 is CASSSSRGSHRGSRGEQYF. The CDR3 DNA is TGTGCCAGCAGCTCATCCCGCGGGAGTCATAGGGGGTCCCGCGGCGAGCAGTACTTC. The chain has TRBV5-6 and TRBJ2-7, with D tentatively TRBD2 (7 bases). The germline V gene encodes CDR1 SGHDT and CDR2 YYEEEE. Trimming cost V 3 bases and J 6 bases, with 31 bases left between them. The CDR3 sequence is 19 residues long. Combining the CDR3 with reference TRBV5-6 and TRBJ2-7 gives the whole variable domain DAGVTQSPTHLIKTRGQQVTLRCSPKSGHDTVSWYQQALGQGPQFIFQYYEEEERQRGNFPDRFSGHQFPNYSSELNVNALLLGDSALYLCASSSSRGSHRGSRGEQYFGPGTRLTVT.

The chain links TRBV6-6 to TRBJ1-5, with D unresolved. Trimming shortened V by 4 bases and J by 0 bases, and 10 bases separated the two germline ends. This CDR3 has 15 amino acids. Germline V CDR1 and CDR2: MNHNY, SVGAGI (reference sequence). The CDR3 DNA is TGTGCCAGCAGTTTTTCAGGTGATAGCAATCAGCCCCAGCATTTT. Its protein product is CASSFSGDSNQPQHF.

With regard to this clone: Other DNA sequences in the same sample also yield this CDR3. As DNA, the CDR3 is TGTGCCAGCAGCGTAGGGCCCTACAATGAGCAGTTCTTC. Encoded protein: CASSVGPYNEQFF. This chain links TRBV9 with TRBJ2-1; the D is unclear. This CDR3 contains 13 residues. V lost 0 bases and J lost 2, with 3 bases in between. Germline CDR1 is SGDLS and CDR2 is YYNGEE.

This clone was detected once. Sequence at one end of the junction differs from germline and may be a read error. The chain couples TRBV14 to TRBJ2-6; 8 bases are a match to TRBD2. The CDR3 sequence is 15 residues long. Germline V CDR1 and CDR2: SGHDN, FVKESK. CDR3 sequence: CASSLLDGGASVLTF. The CDR3 bases are TGTGCCAGCAGCCTTCTGGACGGGGGGGCCAGCGTCCTGACTTTC.

The rearrangement uses TRBV4-2 and TRBJ2-7, with TRBD1 matching over 7 bases. Germline trimming cut 4 bases from V and 0 bases from J; bases unmatched to any gene: 9. Germline assignment: CDR1 LGHNA and CDR2 YNFKEQ. CDR3 size: 16 residues. The CDR3 DNA sequence: TGTGCCAGCAGCCTAAGACAGGGTATCGACTCCTACGAGCAGTACTTC. Amino acids: CASSLRQGIDSYEQYF.